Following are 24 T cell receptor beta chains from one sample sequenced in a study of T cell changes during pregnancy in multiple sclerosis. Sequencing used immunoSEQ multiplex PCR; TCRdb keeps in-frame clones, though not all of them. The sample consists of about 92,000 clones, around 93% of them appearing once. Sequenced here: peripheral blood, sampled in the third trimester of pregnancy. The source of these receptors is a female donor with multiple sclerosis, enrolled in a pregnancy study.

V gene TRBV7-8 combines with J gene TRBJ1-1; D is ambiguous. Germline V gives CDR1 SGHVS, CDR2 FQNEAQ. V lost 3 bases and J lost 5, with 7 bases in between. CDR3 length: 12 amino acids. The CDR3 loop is CASSFPGTEAFF. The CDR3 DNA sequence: TGTGCCAGCAGCTTTCCCGGGACTGAAGCTTTCTTT.

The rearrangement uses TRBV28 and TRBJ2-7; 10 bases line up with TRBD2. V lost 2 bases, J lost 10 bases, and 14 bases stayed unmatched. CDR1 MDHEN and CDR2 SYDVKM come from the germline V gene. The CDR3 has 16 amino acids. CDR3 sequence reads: CASSLGPFRASGSQYF. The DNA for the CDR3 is TGTGCCAGCAGTTTAGGACCGTTTAGGGCTAGCGGGAGTCAGTACTTC.

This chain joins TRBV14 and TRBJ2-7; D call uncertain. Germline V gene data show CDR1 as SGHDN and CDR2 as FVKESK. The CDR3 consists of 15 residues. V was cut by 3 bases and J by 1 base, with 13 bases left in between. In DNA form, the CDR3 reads TGTGCCAGCAGCCACGAGGCGGCTCCGTCCTACGAGCAGTACTTC. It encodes CASSHEAAPSYEQYF. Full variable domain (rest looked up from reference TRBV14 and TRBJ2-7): EAGVTQFPSHSVIEKGQTVTLRCDPISGHDNLYWYRRVMGKEIKFLLHFVKESKQDESGMPNNRFLAERTGGTYSTLKVQPAELEDSGVYFCASSHEAAPSYEQYFGPGTRLTVT.

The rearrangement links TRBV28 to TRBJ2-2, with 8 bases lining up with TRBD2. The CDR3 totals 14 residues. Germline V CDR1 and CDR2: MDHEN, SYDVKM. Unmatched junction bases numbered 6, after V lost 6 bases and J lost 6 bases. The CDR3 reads CASRVQAGAGELFF. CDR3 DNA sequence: TGTGCCAGCAGGGTTCAAGCGGGAGCCGGGGAGCTGTTTTTT.

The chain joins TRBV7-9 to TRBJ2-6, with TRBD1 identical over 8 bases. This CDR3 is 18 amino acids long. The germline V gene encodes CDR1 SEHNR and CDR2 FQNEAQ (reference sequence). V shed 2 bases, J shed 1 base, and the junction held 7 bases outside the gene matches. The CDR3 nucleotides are TGTGCCAGCAGCTTAACAGGGCAGGGGGCTTCTGGGGCCAACGTCCTGACTTTC. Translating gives CASSLTGQGASGANVLTF.

The CDR3 sequence: CASSRLASGSTDTQYF. As DNA, the CDR3 is TGTGCCAGCAGCAGATTGGCTAGCGGGAGCACAGATACGCAGTATTTT. V and J are TRBV7-9 and TRBJ2-3, with 8 bases aligning to TRBD2. CDR3 size: 16 residues. Germline V gene lookup returns CDR1 SEHNR and CDR2 FQNEAQ (reference sequence). With V trimmed by 5 bases and J by 0 bases, 7 bases remained unmatched.

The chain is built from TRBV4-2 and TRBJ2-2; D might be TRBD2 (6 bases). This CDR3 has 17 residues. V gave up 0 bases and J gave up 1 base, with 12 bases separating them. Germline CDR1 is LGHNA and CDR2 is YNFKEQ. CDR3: CASSQDLDYLNTGELFF. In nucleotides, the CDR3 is TGTGCCAGCAGCCAAGACCTGGACTACCTGAACACCGGGGAGCTGTTTTTT.

Written as DNA, the CDR3 is TGTGCCAGCAGCTTCGCGGGAGATCAGCCCCAGCATTTT. Translated, it gives CASSFAGDQPQHF. The chain joins TRBV13 to TRBJ1-5; D not certain. The CDR3 runs to 13 residues. Looked up from germline, CDR1 is PRHDT and CDR2 is FYEKMQ (reference sequence). Deletions cut 3 bases from V and 5 bases from J, with 8 bases between.

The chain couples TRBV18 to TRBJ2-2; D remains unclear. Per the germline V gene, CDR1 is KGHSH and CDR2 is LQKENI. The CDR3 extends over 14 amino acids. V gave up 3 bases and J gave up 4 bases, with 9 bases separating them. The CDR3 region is CASSPEFVTGELFF. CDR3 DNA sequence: TGTGCCAGCTCACCTGAGTTTGTCACCGGGGAGCTGTTTTTT.

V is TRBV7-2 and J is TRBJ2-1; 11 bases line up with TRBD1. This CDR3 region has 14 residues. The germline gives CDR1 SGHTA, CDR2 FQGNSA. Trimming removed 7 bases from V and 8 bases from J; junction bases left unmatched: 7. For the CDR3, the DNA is TGTGCCAGCATGGCGGACAGGGGGCGGGATGAGCAGTTCTTC. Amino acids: CASMADRGRDEQFF.

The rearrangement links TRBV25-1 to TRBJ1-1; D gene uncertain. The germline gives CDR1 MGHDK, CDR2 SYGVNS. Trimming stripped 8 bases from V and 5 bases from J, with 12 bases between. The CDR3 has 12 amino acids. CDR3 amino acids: CASSVGRTEAFF. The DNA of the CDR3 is TGTGCCAGCTCTGTAGGGAGGACTGAAGCTTTCTTT.

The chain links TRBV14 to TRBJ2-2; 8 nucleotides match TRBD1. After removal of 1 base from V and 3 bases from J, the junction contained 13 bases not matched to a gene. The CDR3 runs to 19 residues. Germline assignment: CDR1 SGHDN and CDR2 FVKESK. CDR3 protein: CASSQVVGRGLSDTGELFF. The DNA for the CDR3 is TGTGCCAGCAGCCAAGTTGTGGGCAGGGGGCTCTCGGACACCGGGGAGCTGTTTTTT.

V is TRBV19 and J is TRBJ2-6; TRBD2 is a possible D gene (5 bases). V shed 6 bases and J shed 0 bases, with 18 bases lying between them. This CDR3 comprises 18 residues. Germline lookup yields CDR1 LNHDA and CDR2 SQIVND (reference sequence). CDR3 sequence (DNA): TGTGCCAGTAGCCTTGGTGAGGGTCGGCGCTCTGGGGCCAACGTCCTGACTTTC. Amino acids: CASSLGEGRRSGANVLTF.

The CDR3 sequence is CASSQVASPYNEQFF. The CDR3 nucleotides are TGCGCCAGCAGCCAAGTTGCTAGCCCTTACAATGAGCAGTTCTTC. The chain links TRBV4-1 to TRBJ2-1; tentatively, D is TRBD2 (5 bases). The CDR3 is 15 residues long. Germline V gene sequence: CDR1 MGHRA, CDR2 YSYEKL. Trimming removed 1 base from V and 4 bases from J, with 11 bases in between.

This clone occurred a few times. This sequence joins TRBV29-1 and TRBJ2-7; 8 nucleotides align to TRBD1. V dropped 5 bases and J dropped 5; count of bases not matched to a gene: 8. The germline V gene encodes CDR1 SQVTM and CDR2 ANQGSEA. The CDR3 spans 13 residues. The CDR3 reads CSVYGQGANEQYF. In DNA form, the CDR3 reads TGCAGCGTTTATGGACAGGGAGCGAACGAGCAGTACTTC.

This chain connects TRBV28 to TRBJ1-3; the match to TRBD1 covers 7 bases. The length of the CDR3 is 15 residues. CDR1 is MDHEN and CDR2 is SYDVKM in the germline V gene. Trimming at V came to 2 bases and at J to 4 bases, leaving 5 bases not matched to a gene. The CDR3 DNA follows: TGTGCCAGCAGTTTAAGGGGGCGCACAGGAAACACCATATATTTT. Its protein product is CASSLRGRTGNTIYF.

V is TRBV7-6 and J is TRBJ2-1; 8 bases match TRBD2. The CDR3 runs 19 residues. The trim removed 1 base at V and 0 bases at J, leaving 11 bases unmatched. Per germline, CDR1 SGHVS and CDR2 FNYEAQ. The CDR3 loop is CASSLVSMVAGISYNEQFF. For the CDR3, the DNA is TGTGCCAGCAGCTTAGTATCGATGGTAGCGGGAATCTCCTACAATGAGCAGTTCTTC.

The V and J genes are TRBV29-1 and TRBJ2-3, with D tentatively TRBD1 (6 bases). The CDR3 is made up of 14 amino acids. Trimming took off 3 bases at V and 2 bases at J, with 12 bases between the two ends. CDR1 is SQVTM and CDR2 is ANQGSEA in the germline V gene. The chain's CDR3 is CSVDSGAFTDTQYF. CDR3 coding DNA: TGCAGCGTTGATTCAGGGGCGTTCACAGATACGCAGTATTTT.

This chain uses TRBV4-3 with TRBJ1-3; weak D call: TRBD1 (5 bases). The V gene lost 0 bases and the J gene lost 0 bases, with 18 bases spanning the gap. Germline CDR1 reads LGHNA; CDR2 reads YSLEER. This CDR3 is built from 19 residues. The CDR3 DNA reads TGCGCCAGCAGCCAAGAGGTCGTAGCGGCAGGGTACTCTGGAAACACCATATATTTT. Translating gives CASSQEVVAAGYSGNTIYF.

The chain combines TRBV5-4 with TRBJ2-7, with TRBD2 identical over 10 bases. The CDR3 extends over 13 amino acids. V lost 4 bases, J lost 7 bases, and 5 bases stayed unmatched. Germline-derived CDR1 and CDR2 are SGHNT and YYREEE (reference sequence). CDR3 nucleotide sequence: TGTGCCAGCAGCAACTTAGCGGGAGGTGAGCAGTACTTC. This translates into CASSNLAGGEQYF.

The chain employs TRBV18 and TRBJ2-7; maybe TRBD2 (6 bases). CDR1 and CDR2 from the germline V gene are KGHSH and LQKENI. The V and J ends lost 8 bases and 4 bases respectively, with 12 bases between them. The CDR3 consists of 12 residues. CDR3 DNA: TGTGCCAGCCGACGGGAGAATTACGAGCAGTACTTC. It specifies CASRRENYEQYF.

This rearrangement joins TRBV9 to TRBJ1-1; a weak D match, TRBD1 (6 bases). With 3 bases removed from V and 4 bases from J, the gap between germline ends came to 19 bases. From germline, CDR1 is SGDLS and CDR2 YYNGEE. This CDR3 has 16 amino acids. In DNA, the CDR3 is TGTGCCAGCAGCGCCGGGGAATTCAGGGGATTCACTGAAGCTTTCTTT. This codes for CASSAGEFRGFTEAFF.

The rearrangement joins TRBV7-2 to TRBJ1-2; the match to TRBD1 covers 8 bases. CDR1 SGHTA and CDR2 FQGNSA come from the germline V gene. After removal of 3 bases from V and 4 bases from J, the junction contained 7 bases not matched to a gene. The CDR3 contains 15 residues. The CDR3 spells CASSLTPDRGYGYTF. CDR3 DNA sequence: TGTGCCAGCAGCTTGACCCCAGACAGGGGCTATGGCTACACCTTC. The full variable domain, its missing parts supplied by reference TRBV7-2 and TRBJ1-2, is GAGVSQSPSNKVTEKGKDVELRCDPISGHTALYWYRQSLGQGLEFLIYFQGNSAPDKSGLPSDRFSAERTGGSVSTLTIQRTQQEDSAVYLCASSLTPDRGYGYTFGSGTRLTVV.

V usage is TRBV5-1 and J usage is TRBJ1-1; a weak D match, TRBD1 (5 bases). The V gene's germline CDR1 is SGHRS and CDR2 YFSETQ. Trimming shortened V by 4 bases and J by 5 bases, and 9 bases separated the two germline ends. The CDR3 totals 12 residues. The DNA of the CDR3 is TGCGCCAGCAGCGCAGGGTTAACTGAAGCTTTCTTT. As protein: CASSAGLTEAFF.